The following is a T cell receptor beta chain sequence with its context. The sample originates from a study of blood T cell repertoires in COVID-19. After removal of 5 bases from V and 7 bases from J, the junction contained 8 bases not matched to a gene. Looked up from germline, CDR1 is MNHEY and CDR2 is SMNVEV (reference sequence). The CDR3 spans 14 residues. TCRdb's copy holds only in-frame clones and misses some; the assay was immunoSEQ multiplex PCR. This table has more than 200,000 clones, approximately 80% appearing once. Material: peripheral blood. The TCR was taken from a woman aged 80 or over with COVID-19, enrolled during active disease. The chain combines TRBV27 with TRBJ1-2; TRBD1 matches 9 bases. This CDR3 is CASSPGQGLSGYTF. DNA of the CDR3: TGTGCCAGCAGTCCGGGACAGGGTCTGTCTGGCTACACCTTC.